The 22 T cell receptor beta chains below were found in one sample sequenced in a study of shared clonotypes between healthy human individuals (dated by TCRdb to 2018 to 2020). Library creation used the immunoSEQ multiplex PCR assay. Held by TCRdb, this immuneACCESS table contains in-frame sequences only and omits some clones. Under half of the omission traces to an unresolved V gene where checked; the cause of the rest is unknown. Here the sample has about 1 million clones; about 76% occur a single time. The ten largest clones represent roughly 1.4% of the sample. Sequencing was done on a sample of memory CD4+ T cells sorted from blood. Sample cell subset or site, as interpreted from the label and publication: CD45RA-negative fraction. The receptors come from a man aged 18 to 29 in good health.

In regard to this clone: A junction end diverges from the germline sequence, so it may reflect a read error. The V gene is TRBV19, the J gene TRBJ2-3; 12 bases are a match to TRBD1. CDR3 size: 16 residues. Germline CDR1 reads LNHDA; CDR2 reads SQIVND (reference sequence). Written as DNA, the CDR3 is TGTGCCAGTGCCGGGACAGGGGGCACGGGCACAGATACGCGGTATTTT. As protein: CASAGTGGTGTDTRYF.

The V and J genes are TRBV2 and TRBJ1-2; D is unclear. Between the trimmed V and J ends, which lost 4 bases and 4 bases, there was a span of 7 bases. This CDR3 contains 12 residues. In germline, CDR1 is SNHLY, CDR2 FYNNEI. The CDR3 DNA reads TGTGCCAGCAGTGGAGAATCCTATGGCTACACCTTC. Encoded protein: CASSGESYGYTF. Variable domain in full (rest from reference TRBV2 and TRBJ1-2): EPEVTQTPSHQVTQMGQEVILRCVPISNHLYFYWYRQILGQKVEFLVSFYNNEISEKSEIFDDQFSVERPDGSNFTLKIRSTKLEDSAMYFCASSGESYGYTFGSGTRLTVV.

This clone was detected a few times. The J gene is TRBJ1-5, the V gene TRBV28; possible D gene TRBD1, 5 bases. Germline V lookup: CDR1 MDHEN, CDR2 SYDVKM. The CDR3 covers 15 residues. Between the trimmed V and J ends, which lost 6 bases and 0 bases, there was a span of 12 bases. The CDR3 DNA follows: TGTGCCAGCAGACGGCGGGGGGGTAGCAATCAGCCCCAGCATTTT. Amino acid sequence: CASRRRGGSNQPQHF.

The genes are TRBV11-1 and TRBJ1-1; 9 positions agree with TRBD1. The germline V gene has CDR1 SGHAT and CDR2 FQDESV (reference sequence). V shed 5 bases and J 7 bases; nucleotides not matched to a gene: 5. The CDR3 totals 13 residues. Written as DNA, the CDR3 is TGTGCCAGCAGCCAGACAGGGGGAGGTGAAGCTTTCTTT. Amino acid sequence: CASSQTGGGEAFF.

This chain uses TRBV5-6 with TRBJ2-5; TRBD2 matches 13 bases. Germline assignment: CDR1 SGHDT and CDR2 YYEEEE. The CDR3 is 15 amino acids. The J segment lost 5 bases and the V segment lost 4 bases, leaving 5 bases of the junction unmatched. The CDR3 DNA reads TGTGCCAGCAGCGGACTAGCGGGGGTCCAGGAGACCCAGTACTTC. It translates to CASSGLAGVQETQYF. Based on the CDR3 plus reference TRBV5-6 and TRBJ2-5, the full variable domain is DAGVTQSPTHLIKTRGQQVTLRCSPKSGHDTVSWYQQALGQGPQFIFQYYEEEERQRGNFPDRFSGHQFPNYSSELNVNALLLGDSALYLCASSGLAGVQETQYFGPGTRLLVL.

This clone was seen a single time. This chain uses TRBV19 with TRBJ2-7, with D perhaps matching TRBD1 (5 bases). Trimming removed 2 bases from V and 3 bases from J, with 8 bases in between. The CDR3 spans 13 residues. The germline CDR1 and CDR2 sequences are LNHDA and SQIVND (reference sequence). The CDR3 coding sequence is TGTGCCAGTAGTATAAGTCAGGGCTACGAGCAGTACTTC. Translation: CASSISQGYEQYF.

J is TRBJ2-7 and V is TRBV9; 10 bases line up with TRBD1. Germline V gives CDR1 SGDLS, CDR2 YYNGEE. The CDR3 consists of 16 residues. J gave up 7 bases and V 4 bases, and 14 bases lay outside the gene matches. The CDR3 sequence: CASSPRSDRGAVEQYF. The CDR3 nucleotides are TGTGCCAGCAGCCCCCGCTCGGACAGGGGGGCAGTGGAGCAGTACTTC. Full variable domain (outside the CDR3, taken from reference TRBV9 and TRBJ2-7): DSGVTQTPKHLITATGQRVTLRCSPRSGDLSVYWYQQSLDQGLQFLIQYYNGEERAKGNILERFSAQQFPDLHSELNLSSLELGDSALYFCASSPRSDRGAVEQYFGPGTRLTVT.

This CDR3 is CASSDYTDTQYF. CDR3 bases: TGTGCCAGCAGTGACTATACAGATACGCAGTATTTT. The chain couples TRBV25-1 to TRBJ2-3; D ambiguous. Trimming shortened V by 3 bases and J by 3 bases, and 4 bases separated the two germline ends. Looked up from germline, CDR1 is MGHDK and CDR2 is SYGVNS. The CDR3 has 12 amino acids.

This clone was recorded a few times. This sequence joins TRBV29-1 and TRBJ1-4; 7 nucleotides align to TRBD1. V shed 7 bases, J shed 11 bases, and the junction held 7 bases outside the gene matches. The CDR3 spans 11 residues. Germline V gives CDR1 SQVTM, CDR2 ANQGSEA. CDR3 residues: CSGQGRDKLFF. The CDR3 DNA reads TGCAGCGGACAGGGTAGGGATAAACTGTTTTTT.

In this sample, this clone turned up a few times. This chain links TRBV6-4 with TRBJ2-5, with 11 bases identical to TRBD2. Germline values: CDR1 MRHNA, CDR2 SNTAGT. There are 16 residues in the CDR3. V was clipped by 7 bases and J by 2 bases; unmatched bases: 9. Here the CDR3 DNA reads TGTGCCAGCACCCGGACTAGCGGGCTGATACAAGAGACCCAGTACTTC. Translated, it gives CASTRTSGLIQETQYF.

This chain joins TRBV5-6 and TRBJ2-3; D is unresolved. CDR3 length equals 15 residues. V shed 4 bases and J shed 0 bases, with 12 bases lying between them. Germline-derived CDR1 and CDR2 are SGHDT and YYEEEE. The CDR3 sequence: CASSRLGPSTDTQYF. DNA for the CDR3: TGTGCCAGCAGCCGCCTAGGCCCTAGCACAGATACGCAGTATTTT.

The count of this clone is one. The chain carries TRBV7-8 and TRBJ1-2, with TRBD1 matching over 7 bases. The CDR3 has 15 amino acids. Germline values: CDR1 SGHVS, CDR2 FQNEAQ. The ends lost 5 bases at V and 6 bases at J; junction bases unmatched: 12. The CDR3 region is CASSPWGQTRDGYTF. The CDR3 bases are TGTGCCAGCAGCCCCTGGGGACAGACCCGCGATGGCTACACCTTC.

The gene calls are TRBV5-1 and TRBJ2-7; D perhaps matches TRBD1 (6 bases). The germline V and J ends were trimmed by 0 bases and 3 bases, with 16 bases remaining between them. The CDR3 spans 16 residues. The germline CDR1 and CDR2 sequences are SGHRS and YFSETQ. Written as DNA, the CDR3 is TGCGCCAGCAGCTTGGTCGGCCAGGGGTCTTACTACGAGCAGTACTTC. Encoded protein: CASSLVGQGSYYEQYF.

Here the CDR3 reads CASSHPGQGEYGYTF. CDR3 in DNA: TGTGCCAGCAGTCACCCCGGACAGGGGGAATATGGCTACACCTTC. The V gene is TRBV6-6, the J gene TRBJ1-2, with 10 bases that match TRBD1. Germline V CDR1 and CDR2: MNHNY, SVGAGI (reference sequence). This CDR3 is 15 amino acids long. Trimming removed 5 bases from V and 5 bases from J; junction bases left unmatched: 8.

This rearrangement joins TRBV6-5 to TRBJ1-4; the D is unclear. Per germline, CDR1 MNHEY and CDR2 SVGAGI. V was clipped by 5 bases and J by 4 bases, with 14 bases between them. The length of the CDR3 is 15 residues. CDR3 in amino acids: CASSHGEASNEKLFF. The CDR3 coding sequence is TGTGCCAGCAGTCATGGGGAGGCTAGTAATGAAAAACTGTTTTTT.

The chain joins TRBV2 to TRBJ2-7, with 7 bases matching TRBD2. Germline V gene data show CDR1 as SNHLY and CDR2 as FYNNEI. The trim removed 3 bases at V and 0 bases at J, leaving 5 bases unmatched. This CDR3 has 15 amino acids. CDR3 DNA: TGTGCCAGCAGTGAGGAGCGGGGTGGCTCCTACGAGCAGTACTTC. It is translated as CASSEERGGSYEQYF.

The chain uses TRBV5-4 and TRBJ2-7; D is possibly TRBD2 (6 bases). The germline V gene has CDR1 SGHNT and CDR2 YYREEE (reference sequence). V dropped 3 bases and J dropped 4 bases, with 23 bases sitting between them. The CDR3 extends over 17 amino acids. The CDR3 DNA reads TGTGCCAGCAGCTCGATGGGGGGACCTCCTCACCCATACGAGCAGTACTTC. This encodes CASSSMGGPPHPYEQYF.

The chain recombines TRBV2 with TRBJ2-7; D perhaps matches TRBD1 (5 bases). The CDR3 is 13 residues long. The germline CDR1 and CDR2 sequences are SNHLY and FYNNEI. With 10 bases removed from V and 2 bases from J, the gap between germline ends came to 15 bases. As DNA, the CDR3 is TGTGCCAACTCAGGGTCAGCTCCCTACGAGCAGTACTTC. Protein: CANSGSAPYEQYF.

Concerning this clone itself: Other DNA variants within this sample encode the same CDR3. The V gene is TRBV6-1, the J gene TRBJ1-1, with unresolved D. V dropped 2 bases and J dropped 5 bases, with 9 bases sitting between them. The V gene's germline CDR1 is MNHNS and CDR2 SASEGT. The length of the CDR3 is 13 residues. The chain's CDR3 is CASSENRRTEAFF. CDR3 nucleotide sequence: TGTGCCAGCAGTGAAAATCGTCGGACTGAAGCTTTCTTT.

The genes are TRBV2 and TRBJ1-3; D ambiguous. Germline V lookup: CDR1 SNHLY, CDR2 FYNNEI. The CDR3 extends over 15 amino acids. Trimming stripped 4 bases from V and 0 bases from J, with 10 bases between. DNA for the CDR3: TGTGCCAGCAGTGTTATCGGCCACTCTGGAAACACCATATATTTT. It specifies CASSVIGHSGNTIYF. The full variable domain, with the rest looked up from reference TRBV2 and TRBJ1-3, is EPEVTQTPSHQVTQMGQEVILRCVPISNHLYFYWYRQILGQKVEFLVSFYNNEISEKSEIFDDQFSVERPDGSNFTLKIRSTKLEDSAMYFCASSVIGHSGNTIYFGEGSWLTVV.

The CDR3 reads CASSLGQKEVSGNTIYF. CDR3 nucleotide sequence: TGCGCCAGCAGCTTGGGACAGAAAGAAGTGTCAGGAAACACCATATATTTT. V and J are TRBV5-1 and TRBJ1-3, with D possibly matching TRBD1 (5 bases). Between the trimmed V and J ends, which lost 0 bases and 4 bases, there was a span of 17 bases. Germline-derived CDR1 and CDR2 are SGHRS and YFSETQ. CDR3 length: 17 amino acids.

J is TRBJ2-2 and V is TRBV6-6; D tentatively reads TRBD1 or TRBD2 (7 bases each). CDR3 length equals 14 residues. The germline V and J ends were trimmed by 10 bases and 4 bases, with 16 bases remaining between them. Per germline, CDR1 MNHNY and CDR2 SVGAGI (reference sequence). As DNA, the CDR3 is TGTGCCATAAGGGGAGGGGGCAGCACCGGGGAGCTGTTTTTT. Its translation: CAIRGGGSTGELFF.